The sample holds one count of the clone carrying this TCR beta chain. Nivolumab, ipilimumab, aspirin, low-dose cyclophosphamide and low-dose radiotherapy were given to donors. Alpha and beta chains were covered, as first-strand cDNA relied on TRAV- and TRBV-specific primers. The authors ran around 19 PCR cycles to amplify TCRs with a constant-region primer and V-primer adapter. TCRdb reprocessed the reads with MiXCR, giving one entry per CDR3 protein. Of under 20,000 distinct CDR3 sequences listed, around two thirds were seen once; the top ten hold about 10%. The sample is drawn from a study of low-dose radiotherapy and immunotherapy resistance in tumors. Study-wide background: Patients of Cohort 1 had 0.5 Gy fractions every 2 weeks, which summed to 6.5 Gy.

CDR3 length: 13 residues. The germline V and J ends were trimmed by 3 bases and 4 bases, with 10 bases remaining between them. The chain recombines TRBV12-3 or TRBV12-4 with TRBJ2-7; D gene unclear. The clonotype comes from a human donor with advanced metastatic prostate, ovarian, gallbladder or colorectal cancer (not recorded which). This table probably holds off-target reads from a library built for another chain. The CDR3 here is CASSFGRRYEQYF. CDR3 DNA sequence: TGTGCCAGCAGTTTCGGACGCAGGTACGAGCAGTACTTC.